Listed here are 24 T cell receptor beta chains from one sample, sequenced in a study of control samples from healthy donors and cancer patients. TCRdb keeps only in-frame clones here, not all; method: immunoSEQ multiplex PCR. This table holds 200,000 to 250,000 clones, about 95% found once. Sequences were obtained from blood. The receptors were sampled from a man aged 45 to 65 in good health.

This clone was picked up one time. The chain employs TRBV3-1 (or the pseudogene TRBV3-2) and TRBJ1-5; D not resolved. This CDR3 contains 13 residues. Germline V gene lookup returns CDR1 LGHDT and CDR2 YNNKEL (reference sequence). The V end was cut by 2 bases, the J end by 7 bases, with 9 bases between. CDR3 nucleotides: TGTGCCAGCAGCCAACTGGGCCGCCAGCCCCAGCATTTT. It codes for CASSQLGRQPQHF.

V is TRBV2 and J is TRBJ1-1, with TRBD1 matching over 11 bases. Germline values: CDR1 SNHLY, CDR2 FYNNEI. With V trimmed by 4 bases and J by 6 bases, 4 bases remained unmatched. The CDR3 is made up of 14 amino acids. The CDR3: CASSAWTGGSEAFF. The CDR3 nucleotides read TGTGCCAGCAGTGCGTGGACAGGGGGCTCTGAAGCTTTCTTT.

J is TRBJ1-1 and V is TRBV3-1 (or the pseudogene TRBV3-2); D perhaps matches TRBD1 (6 bases). The germline CDR1 and CDR2 sequences are LGHDT and YNNKEL (reference sequence). Trimming shortened V by 7 bases and J by 4 bases, and 16 bases separated the two germline ends. CDR3 length: 14 residues. The CDR3 spells CASTKRGDGTEAFF. CDR3 sequence (DNA): TGTGCCAGCACTAAAAGGGGGGACGGCACTGAAGCTTTCTTT.

The chain uses TRBV6-1 and TRBJ2-2, with a weak D call TRBD1 (6 bases). The CDR3 is 14 amino acids. Germline V gene sequence: CDR1 MNHNS, CDR2 SASEGT. The V gene lost 1 base and the J gene lost 5 bases, with 8 bases spanning the gap. CDR3 sequence reads: CASSEETGTGELFF. DNA of the CDR3: TGTGCCAGCAGTGAAGAGACAGGAACCGGGGAGCTGTTTTTT.

The chain couples TRBV3-1 (or the pseudogene TRBV3-2) to TRBJ2-7; D remains unclear. The CDR3 loop spans 9 amino acids. V was cut by 8 bases and J by 11 bases, with 10 bases left in between. The germline V gene encodes CDR1 LGHDT and CDR2 YNNKEL (reference sequence). CDR3 sequence (DNA): TGTGCCAGCGGGTCGGGTGAGTACGTC. Translation gives CASGSGEYV.

The genes are TRBV6-2 or TRBV6-3 and TRBJ1-6; D ambiguous. The germline V gene has CDR1 MNHEY and CDR2 SVGEGT. The CDR3 runs 14 residues. V was cut by 6 bases and J by 9 bases, with 15 bases left in between. CDR3 nucleotides: TGTGCCAGCAGCCTGACGAAAGCCGGTTCACCCCTCCACTTT. Translation gives CASSLTKAGSPLHF.

This clone occurred once. The chain couples TRBV4-3 to TRBJ1-5; the D gene is possibly TRBD1 (5 bases). Germline V gives CDR1 LGHNA, CDR2 YSLEER. The CDR3 is made up of 14 amino acids. The V and J ends lost 3 bases and 6 bases respectively, with 12 bases between them. CDR3 region: CASSHGPGLQPQHF. CDR3 nucleotide sequence: TGCGCCAGCAGCCACGGGCCAGGGCTTCAGCCCCAGCATTTT.

The chain links TRBV19 to TRBJ2-7, with D hard to call. Germline V lookup: CDR1 LNHDA, CDR2 SQIVND (reference sequence). Trimming took 5 bases from V and 4 from J, leaving 12 bases between them. This CDR3 spans 13 amino acids. CDR3: CASSLEMGYEQYF. The CDR3 DNA sequence: TGTGCCAGTAGTCTCGAGATGGGGTACGAGCAGTACTTC.

Only one count was recorded for this clone. J is TRBJ1-1 and V is TRBV7-9; the D is unclear. Per the germline V gene, CDR1 is SEHNR and CDR2 is FQNEAQ (reference sequence). This CDR3 spans 16 amino acids. Trimming stripped 5 bases from V and 2 bases from J, with 18 bases between. Written as DNA, the CDR3 is TGTGCCAGCAGCCCCCCCCGGGAACAGTTAAACACTGAAGCTTTCTTT. Its protein is CASSPPREQLNTEAFF.

This chain joins TRBV27 and TRBJ1-1; no clear D. This CDR3 region has 13 residues. From germline, CDR1 is MNHEY and CDR2 SMNVEV (reference sequence). V lost 8 bases, J lost 1 base, and 11 bases lay in between. The DNA for the CDR3 is TGTGCCAGCCATTTCGCGGGGAACACTGAAGCTTTCTTT. Its translation: CASHFAGNTEAFF.

The genes are TRBV3-1 (or the pseudogene TRBV3-2) and TRBJ2-3; 13 bases are shared with TRBD2. Germline lookup yields CDR1 LGHDT and CDR2 YNNKEL (reference sequence). The V and J ends lost 0 bases and 3 bases, in that order; junction bases with no gene match: 3. This CDR3 contains 17 residues. DNA for the CDR3: TGTGCCAGCAGCCAAGATTGGGGACTAGCGGGGACAGATACGCAGTATTTT. Protein: CASSQDWGLAGTDTQYF.

As to this clone: At the DNA level, this CDR3 is encoded by other sequences in the same sample as well. The chain carries TRBV18 and TRBJ2-6; TRBD1 matches at 9 bases. J gave up 0 bases and V 3 bases, and 3 bases lay outside the gene matches. The CDR3 is 17 residues long. Per germline, CDR1 KGHSH and CDR2 LQKENI. DNA for the CDR3: TGTGCCAGCTCACCGGGACAGGGAAGCTCTGGGGCCAACGTCCTGACTTTC. Translating it yields CASSPGQGSSGANVLTF. Based on the CDR3 plus reference TRBV18 and TRBJ2-6, the full variable domain is NAGVMQNPRHLVRRRGQEARLRCSPMKGHSHVYWYRQLPEEGLKFMVYLQKENIIDESGMPKERFSAEFPKEGPSILRIQQVVRGDSAAYFCASSPGQGSSGANVLTFGAGSRLTVL.

The CDR3 nucleotides are TGTGCCAGCAGCCAGACGAAGAGCTCCTACAATGAGCAGTTCTTC. Its translation: CASSQTKSSYNEQFF. This sequence joins TRBV7-3 and TRBJ2-1; the D is unclear. The CDR3 consists of 15 residues. V shed 5 bases and J shed 0 bases, with 11 bases lying between them. The V gene's germline CDR1 is SGHTA and CDR2 FQGTGA.

J is TRBJ1-3 and V is TRBV7-2; D may be TRBD1 (5 bases). CDR3 length: 14 residues. Germline CDR1 is SGHTA and CDR2 is FQGNSA. The V end was cut by 2 bases, the J end by 2 bases, with 7 bases between. CDR3 amino acids: CASSLRGTGNTIYF. CDR3 nucleotides: TGTGCCAGCAGCTTACGGGGCACTGGAAACACCATATATTTT.

This clone was seen a few times. The V and J genes are TRBV27 and TRBJ2-7, with D uncertain. Trimming left V 2 bases short and J 2 bases short, with 13 bases between. Germline CDR1 is MNHEY and CDR2 is SMNVEV (reference sequence). CDR3 size: 15 residues. This CDR3 is CASSLVGGVPYEQYV. The CDR3 DNA reads as TGTGCCAGCAGTTTAGTAGGTGGGGTTCCCTACGAGCAGTACGTC.

The chain couples TRBV19 to TRBJ1-2; a possible D gene is TRBD1 (5 bases). V lost 3 bases and J 4 bases, leaving 12 bases between the germline ends. CDR1 and CDR2 from the germline V gene are LNHDA and SQIVND (reference sequence). The length of the CDR3 is 14 residues. The CDR3 DNA reads as TGTGCCAGTAGTATGAGGTCAGGGATCTATGGCTACACCTTC. The encoded protein is CASSMRSGIYGYTF.

The table lists this clone with a count of one. The genes are TRBV6-1 and TRBJ1-3, with D perhaps matching TRBD1 (6 bases). CDR3 length: 16 amino acids. Trimming took off 1 base at V and 1 base at J, with 11 bases between the two ends. The germline V gene has CDR1 MNHNS and CDR2 SASEGT. The CDR3 spells CASSEEGRGSGNTIYF. The CDR3, as DNA: TGTGCCAGCAGTGAAGAAGGCAGGGGATCTGGAAACACCATATATTTT.

The CDR3 nucleotides are TGTGCCAGCAGTGTAGAACTGACAGGGCGCGCCAAAAACATTCAGTACTTC. It translates to CASSVELTGRAKNIQYF. The chain combines TRBV6-1 with TRBJ2-4; 7 nucleotides align to TRBD1. The germline V gene has CDR1 MNHNS and CDR2 SASEGT. The CDR3 sequence is 17 residues long. V was pared by 4 bases and J by 1 base, with 10 bases of the junction left unmatched.

The chain couples TRBV6-6 to TRBJ1-1; 8 nucleotides align to TRBD1. The germline V gene has CDR1 MNHNY and CDR2 SVGAGI (reference sequence). The J segment lost 1 base and the V segment lost 8 bases, leaving 12 bases of the junction unmatched. CDR3 length: 16 residues. CDR3: CASLIRQDRGNTEAFF. The DNA for the CDR3 is TGTGCCAGCTTGATACGCCAAGACAGGGGGAACACTGAAGCTTTCTTT.

The genes are TRBV18 and TRBJ1-4, with D perhaps matching TRBD1 (6 bases). The CDR3 contains 13 residues. In germline, CDR1 is KGHSH, CDR2 LQKENI. Trimming pared 6 bases from V and 7 bases from J, leaving 12 bases between. The DNA of the CDR3 is TGTGCCAGCTCTTCAGGGGTTCTTGAAAAACTGTTTTTT. Translation: CASSSGVLEKLFF.

The chain is built from TRBV11-2 and TRBJ2-2; weak D call: TRBD2 (7 bases). V lost 6 bases and J 0 bases, leaving 11 bases between the germline ends. Germline-derived CDR1 and CDR2 are SGHAT and FQNNGV. CDR3 size: 15 residues. The CDR3 sequence: CASRQGGANTGELFF. The CDR3 bases are TGTGCCAGCAGACAAGGGGGGGCGAACACCGGGGAGCTGTTTTTT.

The rearrangement joins TRBV19 to TRBJ1-1, with D possibly matching TRBD1 (6 bases). The germline V and J ends were trimmed by 6 bases and 4 bases, with 18 bases remaining between them. The CDR3 totals 15 residues. In germline, CDR1 is LNHDA, CDR2 SQIVND (reference sequence). CDR3 in amino acids: CASRPPDRSSTEAFF. The CDR3 DNA follows: TGTGCCAGTAGACCCCCCGACAGGTCTAGCACTGAAGCTTTCTTT.

The chain combines TRBV3-1 (or the pseudogene TRBV3-2) with TRBJ1-5; D is possibly TRBD1 (6 bases). The V gene's germline CDR1 is LGHDT and CDR2 YNNKEL (reference sequence). V lost 3 bases to trimming and J lost 4 bases, with 10 bases between them. CDR3 size: 14 residues. DNA for the CDR3: TGTGCCAGCAGCCAGGGACATTCTAATCAGCCCCAGCATTTT. Translation: CASSQGHSNQPQHF.

The chain combines TRBV29-1 with TRBJ1-1, with 7 bases identical to TRBD1. With 7 bases clipped from V and 3 bases from J, the junction kept 11 bases outside the gene matches. This CDR3 contains 14 residues. In germline, CDR1 is SQVTM, CDR2 ANQGSEA. The CDR3 loop reads CSGTTDRDHTEAFF. The CDR3 DNA is TGCAGCGGAACCACTGACAGGGATCACACTGAAGCTTTCTTT.